The clone carrying this T cell receptor beta chain has just a few counts. Its specificity is not known. This record comes from a study of CD8 T cells in ankylosing spondylitis. Study-wide results and limits: Ankylosing spondylitis blood appeared to carry a characteristic TCR beta motif of roughly eight highly homologous variants. Enrichment of disease-linked clones was reportedly significant in matched ankylosing spondylitis synovial fluid. Reports of some motif variants in reactive arthritis synovial fluid and blood predate this one.

TCR beta libraries were made by quantitative 5'-RACE with molecular barcodes. MiXCR was run by TCRdb on the 5' RACE reads, yielding one entry per CDR3 protein. The table includes about 840,000 distinct CDR3 sequences, 10% to 15% detected once. V lost 5 bases and J lost 3; bases outside the gene matches: 20. The length of the CDR3 is 19 residues. CDR1 and CDR2 (germline): SGHAT, FQNNGV. This chain connects TRBV11-2 to TRBJ2-7; the match to TRBD1 covers 9 bases. The TCR was taken from a male donor with ankylosing spondylitis. The material sequenced was blood, either unsorted or a sorted T cell fraction (not recorded which). CDR3 sequence (DNA): TGTGCCAGCAGCCCGCAAATCGGGACAGGGAGGTACTACCACTACGAGCAGTACTTC. It encodes CASSPQIGTGRYYHYEQYF.